This TCR beta chain appears in the sequencing data of a study of CD8 T cells in Susac syndrome. Random hexamers primed reverse transcription of about 0.5 to 1 ug RNA. In TCRdb, the immunoSEQ multiplex PCR reads were re-called with MiXCR into one record per CDR3 protein. The table shows 150,000 to 200,000 distinct CDR3 sequences, with under 95% occurring only once. Germline lookup yields CDR1 SGHTA and CDR2 FQGTGA. Trimming cost V 5 bases and J 4 bases; bases outside gene matches: 3. This CDR3 spans 15 amino acids. The chain employs TRBV7-3 and TRBJ2-1; 12 positions agree with TRBD2. The sequence derives from a human donor with multiple sclerosis. Sample: CD4+ T cells from PBMCs. In DNA, the CDR3 is TGTGCCAGCAGCGACGGGACTAGCGGGTACAATGAGCAGTTCTTC. Amino acid sequence: CASSDGTSGYNEQFF.